This record looks at one T cell receptor (beta chain) sequence and its context. The method was immunoSEQ multiplex PCR; TCRdb's version includes in-frame clones alone and lacks a portion of them. The table shows roughly 40,000 clones, with around 87% occurring only once. This record belongs to a study of blood T cell repertoires in COVID-19. Overall study context: Samples taken during acute and convalescent COVID-19 were collected in the United States, Italy and Spain.

The J segment lost 2 bases and the V segment lost 0 bases, leaving 5 bases of the junction unmatched. Germline CDR1 is SGDLS and CDR2 is YYNGEE. The CDR3 spans 16 residues. The source material was peripheral blood. The V call is TRBV9, the J call TRBJ2-1; 7 bases line up with TRBD2. The receptor was isolated from a man in his forties or fifties in a cohort sampled during active COVID-19. The DNA of the CDR3 is TGTGCCAGCAGCGTAGAGGGGCTAGCGGCCTACAATGAGCAGTTCTTC. The encoded protein is CASSVEGLAAYNEQFF. The full variable domain, rest sourced from reference TRBV9 and TRBJ2-1, is DSGVTQTPKHLITATGQRVTLRCSPRSGDLSVYWYQQSLDQGLQFLIQYYNGEERAKGNILERFSAQQFPDLHSELNLSSLELGDSALYFCASSVEGLAAYNEQFFGPGTRLTVL.